Following are 8 T cell receptor beta chains from one sample sequenced in a study of T cell repertoires in cytomegalovirus infection. These receptors have no known antigen. TCRdb ran MiXCR on the reads and lists one entry per CDR3 protein. The sample includes around 570,000 distinct CDR3 sequences, about 40% of them seen just once. This specimen consisted of cultured PBMCs, obtained from culture after CMV antigen stimulation. Receptors originate from a human donor in good health (CMV status not recorded). Some clones in this sample may be carry-over from other donors' samples.

The chain joins TRBV7-6 to TRBJ2-7; TRBD2 matches at 10 bases. J lost 7 bases, V lost 0 bases, and 6 bases had no gene match. CDR1 and CDR2 (germline): SGHVS, FNYEAQ. There are 15 residues in the CDR3. Written as DNA, the CDR3 is TGTGCCAGCAGCTTAGCTAGCGGGGGGCCGGAAGAGCAGTACTTC. Amino acid sequence: CASSLASGGPEEQYF.

In its sample, this clonotype was seen many times. The rearrangement joins TRBV2 to TRBJ2-3, with no clear D. Trimming took off 3 bases at V and 4 bases at J, with 5 bases between the two ends. The CDR3 is 12 amino acids. Per germline, CDR1 SNHLY and CDR2 FYNNEI. The CDR3 region is CASSDLADTQYF. CDR3 sequence (DNA): TGTGCCAGCAGTGATTTGGCAGATACGCAGTATTTT.

The chain uses TRBV24-1 and TRBJ1-1, with a possible D match to TRBD1 (6 bases). The CDR3 loop spans 17 amino acids. CDR1 KGHDR and CDR2 SFDVKD come from the germline V gene. Trimming stripped 3 bases from V and 4 bases from J, with 20 bases between. The DNA for the CDR3 is TGTGCCACCAGTGATCCGACCAGGGGCGGGGAAAGCACTGAAGCTTTCTTT. This encodes CATSDPTRGGESTEAFF.

The V and J genes are TRBV5-1 and TRBJ2-1; 12 nucleotides align to TRBD2. The CDR3 extends over 16 amino acids. Germline V gene lookup returns CDR1 SGHRS and CDR2 YFSETQ. J was trimmed by 5 bases and V by 5 bases; bases with no gene match: 8. The CDR3 nucleotides are TGCGCCAGCAGGACCGACGGGACTAGCGGGCACAATGAGCAGTTCTTC. It is translated as CASRTDGTSGHNEQFF.

There are a few counts of this clonotype. The chain combines TRBV12-5 with TRBJ1-5; D gene unclear. There are 17 residues in the CDR3. The V end lost 0 bases, the J end lost 5 bases, and 17 bases lay between the germline ends. CDR1 and CDR2 from the germline V gene are LGHNT and FRNRAP. For the CDR3, the DNA is TGTGCTAGTGGTTTGGTACCGAACCGGGTCCTTGATCAGCCCCAGCATTTT. This sequence encodes CASGLVPNRVLDQPQHF.

This clonotype showed up just once. The gene calls are TRBV6-1 and TRBJ2-7; tentative D call: TRBD1 (5 bases). The V gene lost 1 base and the J gene lost 3 bases, with 7 bases spanning the gap. Germline V gene data show CDR1 as MNHNS and CDR2 as SASEGT. The CDR3 length is 13 residues. The CDR3 reads CASSEEQGYEQYF. In DNA, the CDR3 is TGTGCCAGCAGTGAAGAGCAGGGCTACGAGCAGTACTTC.

The chain employs TRBV7-2 and TRBJ1-4, with D possibly matching TRBD1 (6 bases). Trimming shortened V by 5 bases and J by 6 bases, and 16 bases separated the two germline ends. In germline, CDR1 is SGHTA, CDR2 FQGNSA. The CDR3 spans 15 residues. CDR3 bases: TGTGCCAGCAGCCCCTCCGGGACAAGGGATGAAAAACTGTTTTTT. Its protein product is CASSPSGTRDEKLFF. The full variable domain, rest sourced from reference TRBV7-2 and TRBJ1-4, is GAGVSQSPSNKVTEKGKDVELRCDPISGHTALYWYRQSLGQGLEFLIYFQGNSAPDKSGLPSDRFSAERTGGSVSTLTIQRTQQEDSAVYLCASSPSGTRDEKLFFGSGTQLSVL.

This clonotype has a handful of counts. This chain links TRBV2 with TRBJ2-2, with D perhaps matching TRBD2 (5 bases). The V end lost 5 bases, the J end lost 5 bases, and 12 bases lay between the germline ends. Per germline, CDR1 SNHLY and CDR2 FYNNEI. The CDR3 has 14 amino acids. The CDR3 reads CASSSRGRTGELFF. CDR3 in DNA: TGTGCCAGCAGTTCTCGGGGAAGGACCGGGGAGCTGTTTTTT.